A selection of T cell receptor beta chains follows, all from one sample in a study of blood T cells in healthy people across ages. From the 5' RACE reads, TCRdb called clonotypes with MiXCR, one entry per CDR3 protein. The sample includes approximately 680,000 distinct CDR3 sequences, 32% seen only once; the top ten take 15%. Material: blood. The source of these receptors is a woman aged 80 or older in good health. The CDR3 runs from the conserved cysteine through the conserved F or W. D genes are given only for firm matches. Size is stated for part of the rows, as once, few or many counts, or as a class when the clone is expanded.

v_call	j_call	cdr3_length	d_call	clone_size	cdr3_nt	cdr3_aa
TRBV4-1	TRBJ2-1	16	TRBD2	many	TGCGCCAGCAGCCAAGATCTAGCGGGGGCTCTAAATGAGCAGTTCTTC	CASSQDLAGALNEQFF
TRBV20-1	TRBJ2-2	15	-	once	TGCAGTGCTAGCCCAGGGTTAGAGGACACCGGGGAGCTGTTTTTT	CSASPGLEDTGELFF
TRBV6-1	TRBJ1-2	14	TRBD1	-	TGTGCCAGCAGATCCACAGGGGTGCGTTACGGCTACACCTTC	CASRSTGVRYGYTF
TRBV3-1	TRBJ2-3	13	-	few	TGTGCCAGCAGCCCACAGGGACCAGATACGCAGTATTTT	CASSPQGPDTQYF
TRBV29-1	TRBJ1-4	12	-	-	TGCAGCGTTGGAGCCCTGGGGGAAAAACTGTTTTTT	CSVGALGEKLFF
TRBV29-1	TRBJ2-3	16	TRBD2	many	TGCAGCGTTGAGGTTGCGACTAGCGGGGGCACAGATACGCAGTATTTT	CSVEVATSGGTDTQYF
TRBV12-3/TRBV12-4	TRBJ1-5	13	-	many	TGTGCCAGCACTGAAAGGGGGGATCAGCCCCAGCATTTT	CASTERGDQPQHF
TRBV20-1	TRBJ1-5	15	TRBD1	few	TGCAGTGCTATGTACAGGGGTGGTGGCAATCAGCCCCAGCATTTT	CSAMYRGGGNQPQHF
TRBV7-2	TRBJ1-1	13	TRBD1	-	TGTGCCAGCAGCACCCGACAGGGCATTGAAGCTTTCTTT	CASSTRQGIEAFF
TRBV11-2	TRBJ1-1	15	-	-	TGTGCCAGCAGCTTCGGTCCAGGATCGAACACTGAAGCTTTCTTT	CASSFGPGSNTEAFF
TRBV6-1	TRBJ1-1	15	-	few	TGTGCCAGCAGTGAAGCGAGGACAGCGAACACTGAAGCTTTCTTT	CASSEARTANTEAFF
TRBV4-1	TRBJ2-2	18	-	few	TGCGCCAGCAGCCAAGAGGGCCTGGGGGGAGCGAACACCGGGGAGCTGTTTTTT	CASSQEGLGGANTGELFF
TRBV2	TRBJ1-1	13	-	many	TGTGCCAGCAGTGTAGAGGGACACACTGAAGCTTTCTTT	CASSVEGHTEAFF
TRBV7-2	TRBJ1-6	14	-	few	TGTGCCAGCAGCTTAGGTGCCAGGGATTCACCCCTCCACTTT	CASSLGARDSPLHF
TRBV5-1	TRBJ2-1	11	-	-	TGCACCAGCAGCTTGGACTGGGAGCAGTTCTTC	CTSSLDWEQFF
TRBV29-1	TRBJ1-2	11	-	-	TGCAGCTTACAGGGAAACTATGGCTACACCTTC	CSLQGNYGYTF
TRBV18	TRBJ2-3	13	-	-	TGTGCCAGCTCCCGAAGCCGCACAGATACGCAGTATTTT	CASSRSRTDTQYF
TRBV15	TRBJ1-2	16	-	many	TGTGCCACCAGCAGAGGTGCAGGGGAAGTCAGCTATGGCTACACCTTC	CATSRGAGEVSYGYTF
TRBV9	TRBJ1-2	14	-	-	TGTACCAGCAGCGTAGAACTGGGTAACTACGGCTACACCTTC	CTSSVELGNYGYTF
TRBV5-1	TRBJ2-1	16	TRBD1	many	TGCGCCAGCAGCTTGGAGGGACAGGGCCTCTACAATGAGCAGTTCTTC	CASSLEGQGLYNEQFF
TRBV7-3	TRBJ2-7	15	TRBD1	many	TGTGCCAGCAGTTTTACCGGGACAGGAGGGTACGAGCAGTACTTC	CASSFTGTGGYEQYF
TRBV15	TRBJ2-7	17	TRBD1	many	TGTGCCACCAGCAGAGATTTCGGGACAGCGGTCTCCTACGAGCAGTACTTC	CATSRDFGTAVSYEQYF
TRBV20-1	TRBJ2-3	11	-	many	TGCAGTGCGGTCCGCACAGATACGCAGTATTTT	CSAVRTDTQYF
TRBV12-3/TRBV12-4	TRBJ1-3	16	TRBD1	few	TGTGCCAGCAGTTGGGGACAGGGGGCCTCTGGAAACACCATATATTTT	CASSWGQGASGNTIYF
TRBV28	TRBJ1-1	14	-	-	TGTGCCAGCAGTTTACTCCGGGACAACACTGAAGCTTTCTTT	CASSLLRDNTEAFF
TRBV4-3	TRBJ2-6	16	TRBD1	-	TGCGCCGGCAGCCAGAACAGGGGGTCCGGGGCCAACGTCCTGACTTTC	CAGSQNRGSGANVLTF
TRBV7-2	TRBJ2-3	15	-	-	TGTGCCAGCAGCTCACAGTGGGGAAGCACAGATACGCAGTATTTT	CASSSQWGSTDTQYF
TRBV5-1	TRBJ1-1	14	TRBD1	-	TGCGCCAGCAGCTTGCGGACAGGGGGGACTGAAGCTTTCTTT	CASSLRTGGTEAFF
TRBV29-1	TRBJ2-1	14	TRBD1	-	TGCAGCGTTGAAGGGGACAGGGGGGGTTATGAGCAGTTCTTC	CSVEGDRGGYEQFF
TRBV20-1	TRBJ2-1	13	-	many	TGCAGTGCTAGATTACGCCTAAACAATGAGCAGTTCTTC	CSARLRLNNEQFF
TRBV20-1	TRBJ2-3	13	TRBD1	many	TGCAGTGCTAGTCGCGACAGGGTGGATACGCAGTATTTT	CSASRDRVDTQYF
TRBV4-3	TRBJ1-5	15	-	-	TGCGCCAGCAGCCAATCCCACAGGGCCGATCAGCCCCAGCATTTT	CASSQSHRADQPQHF
TRBV5-4	TRBJ1-4	15	-	few	TGTGCCAGCAGCCGTGACAGCACGGGTAATGAAAAACTGTTTTTT	CASSRDSTGNEKLFF
TRBV7-2	TRBJ2-7	13	-	many	TGTGCCAGCAGCTTAGTCCCCGGCTACGAGCAGTACTTC	CASSLVPGYEQYF
TRBV30	TRBJ1-2	11	-	many	TGTGCCTGGTCGGCCTTGCGGGGCTACACCTTC	CAWSALRGYTF
TRBV10-3	TRBJ2-7	13	TRBD1	many	TGTGCCATCGGATACAGGGGAATCTACGAGCAGTACTTC	CAIGYRGIYEQYF
TRBV30	TRBJ1-6	14	-	-	TGTGCCTGGACCGGAGGGGCGCGGGATTCACCCCTCCACTTT	CAWTGGARDSPLHF
TRBV20-1	TRBJ1-2	11	-	few	TGCAGTGCTCACAACCTTTATGGCTACACCTTC	CSAHNLYGYTF
TRBV7-6	TRBJ1-4	15	-	-	TGTGCCAGCAGCTCTGCGGGGGGCTGGGGTGAAAAACTGTTTTTT	CASSSAGGWGEKLFF
TRBV12-3/TRBV12-4	TRBJ2-3	15	TRBD1	many	TGTGCCAGCAGTCTACGGACAGGGGCCACAGATACGCAGTATTTT	CASSLRTGATDTQYF
TRBV7-9	TRBJ2-1	13	-	many	TGTGCCAGCAGCTTATCCTCCGTCCAGGGGCAGTTCTTC	CASSLSSVQGQFF
TRBV28	TRBJ2-3	15	TRBD1	-	TGTGCCAGCAGGGGACAGGGGGCTAGCACAGATACGCAGTATTTT	CASRGQGASTDTQYF
TRBV30	TRBJ2-4	15	-	many	TGTGCCTGGAGTGCCTCCTTAGCGACCAAAAACATTCAGTACTTC	CAWSASLATKNIQYF